This T cell receptor beta chain was identified during a study of blood T cell repertoires in COVID-19. About the research overall: Researchers got acute and convalescent COVID-19 samples from the United States, Italy and Spain. In each case, the material was cDNA or gDNA derived from T cells, B-cell-depleted T cells, or PBMCs.

Source study methods: Amplifying reference gene primers gave estimates of nucleated cell counts. Only in-frame clones appear in the TCRdb table, and some are missing; sequencing was by immunoSEQ multiplex PCR. Clonal size and the V and J genes are those of that table, whereas D and trimming came from the DNA. This table holds fewer than 500,000 clones, about 90% found once. Per the germline V gene, CDR1 is MNHEY and CDR2 is SMNVEV (reference sequence). The CDR3 totals 16 residues. V shed 4 bases and J shed 0 bases, with 13 bases lying between them. The Seattle patients joined while their infection was active and were tracked longitudinally afterward.

The chain uses TRBV27 and TRBJ2-1; the D is unclear. The receptor was isolated from a man between 18 and 35 years old with COVID-19, enrolled during active disease. The sequencing input was peripheral blood. CDR3 coding DNA: TGTGCCAGCAGTTGGTCCGGCGGAAGCTCCTACAATGAGCAGTTCTTC. Residues: CASSWSGGSSYNEQFF.